The 15 T cell receptor beta chains below were found in one sample sequenced in a study of cytomegalovirus exposure and HLA in healthy donors. Profiling relied on immunoSEQ multiplex PCR, and the TCRdb table lists in-frame clones only, not all of them. This sample yields more than 55,000 clones, of which less than 95% are seen a single time; about 0.6% belongs to the top ten. The sample taken for sequencing was PBMCs. Source of these receptors: a woman aged 18-30 years in good health and CMV-seronegative.

J is TRBJ1-1 and V is TRBV19; D not resolved. Germline-derived CDR1 and CDR2 are LNHDA and SQIVND (reference sequence). The V gene lost 7 bases and the J gene lost 0 bases, with 15 bases spanning the gap. The CDR3 totals 15 residues. The CDR3 nucleotides are TGTGCCAGTATCCTGGGCAGTAGATTGAACACTGAAGCTTTCTTT. This gives the protein CASILGSRLNTEAFF.

The chain links TRBV30 to TRBJ2-7; 9 nucleotides line up with TRBD1. V gave up 1 base and J gave up 1 base; unmatched junction bases: 5. Germline V lookup: CDR1 GTSNPN, CDR2 SVGIG (reference sequence). The CDR3 has 15 residues. CDR3 coding DNA: TGTGCCTGGAGTGGGGGGACAGGGCATTCCTACGAGCAGTACTTC. It specifies CAWSGGTGHSYEQYF. The whole variable domain, remainder taken from reference TRBV30 and TRBJ2-7, is SQTIHQWPATLVQPVGSPLSLECTVEGTSNPNLYWYRQAAGRGLQLLFYSVGIGQISSEVPQNLSASRPQDRQFILSSKKLLLSDSGFYLCAWSGGTGHSYEQYFGPGTRLTVT.

The genes are TRBV7-9 and TRBJ1-2, with D perhaps matching TRBD1 (6 bases). Germline lookup yields CDR1 SEHNR and CDR2 FQNEAQ (reference sequence). V lost 3 bases and J lost 3, with 11 bases in between. The CDR3 loop spans 14 amino acids. The CDR3 nucleotides read TGTGCCAGCAGCTTGGGCAGGGGAGACTATGGCTACACCTTC. Protein: CASSLGRGDYGYTF.

This clone was seen only once. The V and J genes are TRBV2 and TRBJ2-5, with a possible D match to TRBD2 (6 bases). V shed 6 bases and J shed 3 bases, with 11 bases lying between them. Germline V gene data show CDR1 as SNHLY and CDR2 as FYNNEI. This CDR3 region has 13 residues. The CDR3 DNA reads as TGTGCCAGCAGGACGGGAGTGGAAGAGACCCAGTACTTC. Its translation is CASRTGVEETQYF. Supplemented by reference TRBV2 and TRBJ2-5, the full variable domain reads EPEVTQTPSHQVTQMGQEVILRCVPISNHLYFYWYRQILGQKVEFLVSFYNNEISEKSEIFDDQFSVERPDGSNFTLKIRSTKLEDSAMYFCASRTGVEETQYFGPGTRLLVL.

The gene calls are TRBV5-1 and TRBJ2-1; maybe TRBD1 (6 bases). Looked up from germline, CDR1 is SGHRS and CDR2 is YFSETQ. V lost 4 bases and J lost 13, with 18 bases in between. There are 13 residues in the CDR3. The CDR3: CASSPRTDPKQFF. The CDR3 DNA sequence: TGCGCCAGCAGCCCTCGGACAGACCCGAAACAGTTCTTC.

This clone was seen only once. The J gene is TRBJ1-4, the V gene TRBV28, with TRBD1 as a possible D gene (5 bases). The V end was cut by 3 bases, the J end by 8 bases, with 10 bases between. The CDR3 covers 13 residues. Germline V gene data show CDR1 as MDHEN and CDR2 as SYDVKM. CDR3 bases: TGTGCCAGCAGTTTCCGGACACGAGAAAAACTGTTTTTT. Translated: CASSFRTREKLFF. The full variable domain, its missing parts supplied by reference TRBV28 and TRBJ1-4, is DVKVTQSSRYLVKRTGEKVFLECVQDMDHENMFWYRQDPGLGLRLIYFSYDVKMKEKGDIPEGYSVSREKKERFSLILESASTNQTSMYLCASSFRTREKLFFGSGTQLSVL.

The chain combines TRBV2 with TRBJ1-3; D is unclear. V gave up 8 bases and J gave up 0 bases, with 11 bases separating them. The CDR3 length is 14 residues. CDR1 and CDR2 (germline): SNHLY, FYNNEI. Here the CDR3 DNA reads TGTGCCAGCGTCGGGTCCAGCTCTGGAAACACCATATATTTT. Translated, it gives CASVGSSSGNTIYF. Drawing the rest from reference TRBV2 and TRBJ1-3, the complete variable domain is EPEVTQTPSHQVTQMGQEVILRCVPISNHLYFYWYRQILGQKVEFLVSFYNNEISEKSEIFDDQFSVERPDGSNFTLKIRSTKLEDSAMYFCASVGSSSGNTIYFGEGSWLTVV.

The chain has TRBV19 and TRBJ1-2; 7 bases match TRBD1. V gave up 3 bases and J gave up 3 bases; unmatched junction bases: 1. The CDR3 is 13 amino acids. CDR1 is LNHDA, CDR2 SQIVND, per germline (reference sequence). The CDR3 sequence is CASSIDRDYGYTF. In nucleotides, the CDR3 is TGTGCCAGTAGTATCGACAGGGACTATGGCTACACCTTC.

The CDR3 here is CASSLGSTRNTEAFF. The CDR3 DNA reads TGTGCCAGCAGCTTAGGGTCGACTAGGAACACTGAAGCTTTCTTT. The chain combines TRBV7-3 with TRBJ1-1; no definite D call. The CDR3 is 15 residues long. V was trimmed by 2 bases and J by 1 base, leaving 11 bases between them. Per the germline V gene, CDR1 is SGHTA and CDR2 is FQGTGA.

The CDR3 protein is CASSFSGERGYTF. In DNA form, the CDR3 reads TGTGCCAGCAGTTTTTCCGGGGAGAGGGGCTACACCTTC. V usage is TRBV27 and J usage is TRBJ1-2, with D hard to call. The germline V gene encodes CDR1 MNHEY and CDR2 SMNVEV (reference sequence). CDR3 length equals 13 residues. V dropped 3 bases and J dropped 8 bases, with 13 bases sitting between them.

V usage is TRBV19 and J usage is TRBJ2-2; 9 nucleotides line up with TRBD2. The germline V gene encodes CDR1 LNHDA and CDR2 SQIVND (reference sequence). J was trimmed by 5 bases and V by 7 bases; bases with no gene match: 5. This CDR3 is built from 14 residues. CDR3 nucleotides: TGTGCCAGTAATGCGGGGGGGATTACCGGGGAGCTGTTTTTT. Amino acid sequence: CASNAGGITGELFF.

J is TRBJ2-7 and V is TRBV7-2, with 7 bases that match TRBD1. CDR1 is SGHTA and CDR2 is FQGNSA in the germline V gene. Trimming cost V 5 bases and J 7 bases; bases outside gene matches: 20. This CDR3 has 17 amino acids. The CDR3 DNA follows: TGTGCCAGCAGCCGGCGACAGGGCGTGGAAACTACGGGAGAGCAGTACTTC. The encoded protein is CASSRRQGVETTGEQYF.

The table lists this clone with a count of one. This chain connects TRBV9 to TRBJ1-1; TRBD1 is a possible D gene (6 bases). This CDR3 is 14 amino acids long. Trimming cost V 4 bases and J 1 base, with 11 bases left between them. The germline gives CDR1 SGDLS, CDR2 YYNGEE. The CDR3 DNA follows: TGTGCCAGCAGCTTCGCGACAGGGAACACTGAAGCTTTCTTT. Its protein is CASSFATGNTEAFF.

The J gene is TRBJ2-1, the V gene TRBV5-8; TRBD2 matches at 11 bases. The CDR3 contains 15 residues. Looked up from germline, CDR1 is SGHTS and CDR2 is YDEGEE. V trimming: 6 bases; J trimming: 4 bases; junction bases outside the gene matches: 6. This CDR3 reads CASNFLAGGYNEQFF. DNA of the CDR3: TGTGCCAGCAACTTCCTAGCGGGGGGTTACAATGAGCAGTTCTTC.

This chain uses TRBV6-5 with TRBJ2-7, with TRBD2 identical over 13 bases. There are 15 residues in the CDR3. CDR1 and CDR2 (germline): MNHEY, SVGAGI. V lost 5 bases, J lost 8 bases, and 9 bases stayed unmatched. The CDR3 here is CASSKTSGGAYKQYF. CDR3 nucleotides: TGTGCCAGCAGTAAAACTAGCGGGGGGGCCTATAAGCAGTACTTC.